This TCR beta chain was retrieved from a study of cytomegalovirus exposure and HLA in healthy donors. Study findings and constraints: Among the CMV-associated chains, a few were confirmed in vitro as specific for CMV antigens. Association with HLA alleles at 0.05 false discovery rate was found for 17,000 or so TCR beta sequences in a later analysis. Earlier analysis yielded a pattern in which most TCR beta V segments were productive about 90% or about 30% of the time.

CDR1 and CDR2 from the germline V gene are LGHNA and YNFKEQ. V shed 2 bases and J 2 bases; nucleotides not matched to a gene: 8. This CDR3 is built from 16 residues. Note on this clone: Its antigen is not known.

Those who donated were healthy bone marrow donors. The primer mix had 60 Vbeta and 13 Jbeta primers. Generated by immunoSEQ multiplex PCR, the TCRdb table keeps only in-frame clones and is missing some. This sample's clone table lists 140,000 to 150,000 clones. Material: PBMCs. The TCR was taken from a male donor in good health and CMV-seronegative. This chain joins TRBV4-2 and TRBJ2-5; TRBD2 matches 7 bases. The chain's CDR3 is CASSQYLASGQETQYF. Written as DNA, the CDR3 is TGTGCCAGCAGCCAATATTTGGCTAGCGGACAAGAGACCCAGTACTTC.